The source of this T cell receptor (beta chain) is a study of early T cells in non-severe SARS-CoV-2 infection. One entry per CDR3 protein results from TCRdb running MiXCR on the 5' RACE reads. The data show approximately 79,000 distinct CDR3 sequences, 13% seen once. V was trimmed by 1 base and J by 6 bases, leaving 15 bases between them. CDR3 length: 16 amino acids. CDR1 is MNHNS and CDR2 is SASEGT in the germline V gene. The chain recombines TRBV6-1 with TRBJ2-2; D may be TRBD1 (6 bases). The origin of this receptor is an adult who was a healthcare worker with PCR-confirmed SARS-CoV-2 infection or an uninfected control (not recorded which). Sequencing used whole blood. CDR3 region: CASSEVGQNPPGELFF. The CDR3 DNA sequence: TGTGCCAGCAGTGAAGTGGGACAAAATCCCCCCGGGGAGCTGTTTTTT.